A selection of T cell receptor beta chains follows, all from one sample in a study of breast tumors, draining lymph nodes, adjacent tissues. TCRdb fed the multiplex PCR reads into MiXCR, producing one record per CDR3 protein. The sample contains over 60,000 distinct CDR3 sequences, approximately 40% of which appear only once. Material: breast tumor tissue. The receptors were sampled from a female donor with breast cancer. Some clones in this sample may be carry-over from other donors' samples. CDR3s include the opening cysteine and the closing phenylalanine or tryptophan. A D gene is named only where the DNA matches it firmly. Some rows have no size entry. The others give once, few or many, or a class for an expanded clone.

j_call clone_size d_call v_call cdr3_length cdr3_aa cdr3_nt
TRBJ2-7 . . TRBV5-1 14 CASSLDAGEGEQYF TGCGCCAGCAGCTTGGACGCAGGGGAAGGCGAGCAGTACTTC
TRBJ2-1 many . TRBV20-1 15 CSARRAGSSYNEQFF TGCAGTGCTAGAAGGGCTGGAAGCTCCTACAATGAGCAGTTCTTC
TRBJ2-3 many . TRBV20-1 15 CSARTPGLSTDTQYF TGCAGTGCAAGGACACCCGGACTCAGCACAGATACGCAGTATTTT
TRBJ1-5 many TRBD1 TRBV10-2 18 CASRAGTGAVYSNQPQHF TGCGCCAGCAGAGCTGGGACAGGGGCGGTCTATAGCAATCAGCCCCAGCATTTT
TRBJ1-1 many . TRBV5-8 15 CASSSPLDLNTEAFF TGTGCCAGCAGCTCCCCCTTGGATCTTAACACTGAAGCTTTCTTT
TRBJ1-2 many . TRBV5-4 13 CASSLETLYGYTF TGTGCCAGCAGCTTGGAAACCCTCTATGGCTACACCTTC
TRBJ2-3 . TRBD1 TRBV19 13 CASAGTGTNEQYF TGTGCCAGCGCCGGGACAGGGACCAATGAGCAGTATTTT
TRBJ2-7 . TRBD2 TRBV2 15 CASSVTTSSADEQYF TGCGCCAGCAGCGTTACGACTAGCAGCGCCGACGAGCAGTACTTC
TRBJ2-7 many TRBD2 TRBV10-2 16 CASSVSSGEPPYEQYF TGCGCCAGCAGTGTTTCTAGCGGAGAGCCCCCCTACGAGCAGTACTTC
TRBJ1-2 . . TRBV2 14 CASSTPGGDYGYTF TGTGCCAGCAGTACCCCGGGGGGGGATTATGGCTACACCTTC
TRBJ2-5 many . TRBV14 15 CASSQDLGQWETQYF TGTGCCAGCAGCCAAGATTTAGGCCAGTGGGAGACCCAGTACTTC
TRBJ1-2 . . TRBV24-1 17 CATSDIRTSGRNYGYTF TGTGCCACCAGTGACATTAGGACTAGCGGGAGGAACTATGGCTACACCTTC
TRBJ2-1 many TRBD2 TRBV5-4 16 CASSQIAGILYNEQFF TGTGCCAGCAGCCAAATAGCGGGGATTCTCTACAATGAGCAGTTCTTC
TRBJ2-1 many . TRBV7-8 18 CASSSVGGAELMYNEQFF TGTGCCAGCAGCTCCGTGGGGGGCGCGGAACTTATGTACAATGAGCAGTTCTTC
TRBJ2-3 many . TRBV6-5 18 CASTHMGVGSGSTDTQYF TGTGCCAGCACCCATATGGGAGTCGGATCCGGGAGCACAGATACGCAGTATTTT
TRBJ2-3 . TRBD2 TRBV7-2 15 CASSLAGGKPDTQYF TGTGCCAGCAGCTTAGCGGGGGGGAAGCCAGATACGCAGTATTTT
TRBJ2-5 many TRBD2 TRBV12-5 13 CASGPPSGETQYF TGTGCTAGTGGCCCCCCTAGCGGGGAGACCCAGTACTTC
TRBJ2-5 . TRBD1 TRBV10-3 15 CAISEGAGGGETQYF TGTGCCATCAGTGAGGGCGCAGGGGGCGGCGAGACCCAGTACTTC
TRBJ2-5 . . TRBV9 15 CASSVVAGTGGTPYF TGTGCCAGCAGCGTAGTAGCCGGGACGGGTGGGACCCCGTACTTC
TRBJ1-3 many . TRBV9 13 CASSTPPLNTIYF TGTGCCAGCAGCACCCCCCCCCTTAACACCATATATTTT
TRBJ2-3 few . TRBV28 16 CASSRPQGGGTDTQYF TGTGCCAGCAGTCGCCCTCAGGGAGGGGGTACAGATACGCAGTATTTT
TRBJ1-2 . . TRBV4-3 15 CASSQDGTGPYGYTF TGCGCCAGCAGCCAAGATGGTACAGGACCCTATGGCTACACCTTC
TRBJ2-2 once TRBD1 TRBV7-8 17 CATRLTSRQGGTGELFF TGTGCCACCCGACTTACCTCTAGACAGGGCGGCACCGGGGAGCTGTTTTTT
TRBJ2-7 . TRBD2 TRBV10-3 14 CAILAGGRSYGQCF TGTGCCATCTTAGCGGGAGGTCGGTCCTACGGGCAGTGCTTC
TRBJ1-1 few TRBD1 TRBV27 15 CASSFQQGGNTEAFF TGTGCCAGCAGTTTCCAACAGGGGGGGAACACTGAAGCTTTCTTT
TRBJ2-5 . . TRBV29-1 14 CSVGDSTVLGEQYF TGCAGCGTTGGAGACTCCACTGTCCTTGGTGAGCAGTACTTC
TRBJ2-7 many TRBD2 TRBV7-2 13 CASSPPGGREQYF TGTGCCAGCAGCCCACCGGGGGGACGCGAGCAGTACTTC
TRBJ1-1 many TRBD1 TRBV5-8 16 CASSLEWTGQGTEAFF TGTGCCAGCAGCTTGGAATGGACAGGGCAAGGCACTGAAGCTTTCTTT
TRBJ2-1 many TRBD2 TRBV19 16 CASTKGTSGVNNEQFF TGTGCCAGTACAAAGGGGACTAGCGGGGTTAACAATGAGCAGTTCTTC
TRBJ2-6 . . TRBV7-8 12 CASSLAGEAEAF TGTGCCAGCAGCTTAGCCGGGGAGGCTGAAGCTTTC
TRBJ1-1 many . TRBV25-1 16 CASRKTGPTRFTEAFF TGTGCCAGCAGGAAAACAGGGCCGACCCGATTCACTGAAGCTTTCTTT
TRBJ1-3 . TRBD1 TRBV12-3/TRBV12-4 14 CASSLDRAGNTIYF TGTGCCAGCAGCTTGGACAGGGCCGGAAACACCATATATTTT
TRBJ1-2 many . TRBV11-3 13 CASSLQGTFGYTF TGTGCCAGCAGCTTACAGGGGACCTTTGGCTACACCTTC
TRBJ1-2 . TRBD1 TRBV5-1 14 CASSPGTGGFSYTF TGCGCCAGCAGCCCTGGGACAGGGGGCTTTAGCTACACCTTC
TRBJ2-5 . . TRBV10-2 14 CASSADGSEETQYF TGCGCCAGCAGTGCGGACGGGAGTGAAGAGACCCAGTACTTC
TRBJ2-3 . TRBD2 TRBV15 20 CATSREISPGTSGGYNEQYF TGTGCCACCAGCAGAGAAATTTCCCCAGGAACTAGCGGGGGATACAATGAGCAGTATTTT
TRBJ1-5 many TRBD1 TRBV19 13 CASSMTGDQPQHF TGTGCCAGTAGTATGACAGGGGACCAGCCCCAGCATTTT
TRBJ2-7 . . TRBV2 16 CASSEGGGKGPYEQYF TGTGCCAGCAGTGAAGGGGGCGGGAAGGGGCCCTACGAGCAGTACTTC
TRBJ2-1 . . TRBV5-5 11 CASSPTVGEFF TGTGCCAGCAGCCCGACCGTTGGGGAGTTCTTC
TRBJ2-2 many TRBD2 TRBV30 14 CAWSWTSVGGELFF TGTGCCTGGAGCTGGACTAGCGTTGGCGGGGAGCTGTTTTTT
TRBJ1-1 . TRBD1 TRBV19 16 CASSIVGRGRDTEAFF TGTGCCAGTAGTATAGTGGGCAGGGGGCGAGACACTGAAGCTTTCTTT
TRBJ2-7 once TRBD2 TRBV7-9 14 CASSRRLAGTEQYF TGTGCCAGCAGCAGACGACTAGCGGGGACCGAGCAGTACTTC
TRBJ1-1 few TRBD1 TRBV20-1 12 CSARGVNTEAFF TGCAGTGCCAGGGGGGTGAACACTGAAGCTTTCTTT
TRBJ1-5 . TRBD1 TRBV6-1 17 CASSQGTGGSSNQPQHF TGTGCCAGCAGTCAAGGGACAGGGGGCTCCAGCAATCAGCCCCAGCATTTT
TRBJ1-2 . TRBD1 TRBV7-9 14 CASSAPGQGDSYTF TGTGCCAGCAGCGCACCGGGACAGGGGGATAGCTACACCTTC
TRBJ2-3 many . TRBV6-6 15 CASTTASGSADTQYF TGTGCCAGCACTACGGCGTCCGGGAGTGCAGATACGCAGTATTTT
TRBJ2-5 many TRBD1 TRBV25-1 15 CASRRGTGGQETQYF TGTGCCAGCAGAAGAGGGACAGGGGGGCAAGAGACCCAGTACTTC
TRBJ2-5 . . TRBV6-5 13 CASSLPSEETQYF TGTGCCAGCAGCCTCCCTTCAGAAGAGACCCAGTACTTC
TRBJ2-7 . . TRBV28 12 CASKERGYEQYF TGTGCCAGCAAGGAGAGGGGCTACGAGCAGTACTTC
TRBJ1-5 many . TRBV5-6 13 CASSRRQAQPQHF TGTGCCAGCAGCCGGCGACAGGCCCAGCCCCAGCATTTT
TRBJ2-7 . . TRBV14 16 CASSQGGSPLGSAQYF TGTGCCAGCAGCCAAGGTGGGTCCCCTCTGGGAAGTGCGCAGTACTTC
TRBJ2-5 many . TRBV10-1 13 CASSDSRRETQYF TGCGCCAGCAGTGATTCGAGGCGGGAGACCCAGTACTTC
TRBJ2-2 once . TRBV19 14 CASSSKGETGELFF TGTGCCAGTAGTAGCAAGGGCGAGACCGGGGAGCTGTTTTTT
TRBJ1-4 many . TRBV7-2 15 CASSPGGAGSRKLFF TGTGCCAGCAGCCCCGGTGGGGCAGGGAGTAGGAAACTGTTTTTT
TRBJ2-5 . TRBD1 TRBV7-3 16 CASSLSRDRAGETQYF TGTGCCAGCAGCTTATCCCGGGACAGGGCCGGGGAGACCCAGTACTTC
TRBJ2-3 . TRBD2 TRBV10-3 15 CAIRTSGRASDTQYF TGTGCCATCCGGACTAGCGGGAGGGCCTCAGATACGCAGTATTTT